This entry features one TCR beta chain sequence. Its target is not known. The data derive from a study of vaccination and CD4 T cells after COVID-19. Study overall: The convalescents included six males and four females, and among them two were Hispanic while seven were Caucasian.

Notes on the study in general: Median reactive clonotypes, those recognizing SARS-CoV-2, rose from 21 to 38, not significantly.

As to treatment: roughly 10-day PBMC culture with coronavirus spike peptide pools or control peptides (ViraFEST assay). The CDR3 is 21 residues long. Germline trimming cut 0 bases from V and 0 bases from J; bases unmatched to any gene: 12. CDR1 is LGHNA and CDR2 is YSLEER in the germline V gene. Once obtained from cultured CD4+ T cells, the DNA was sequenced using the Oncomine TCR Beta short-read assay. The genomic DNA was obtained from cultured CD4+ T cells by extraction with the QIAamp micro DNA kit. MiXCR, run by TCRdb on the PCR reads, gives a single entry per CDR3 protein. The table has around 10,000 distinct CDR3 sequences, less than 65% seen once.

The clonotype originates from a human donor who had recovered from COVID-19. Sequences were obtained from CD4+ T cells from blood, cultured in vitro. V and J are TRBV4-3 and TRBJ2-3, with TRBD2 matching over 13 bases. DNA of the CDR3: TGCGCCAGCAGCCAAGATCTTGCGGGACTAGCGGGGAGGACTAGCACAGATACGCAGTATTTT. The encoded protein is CASSQDLAGLAGRTSTDTQYF.